The T cell receptor (beta chain) under discussion was sequenced for a study of T-cell memory formation after mild COVID-19. Study-wide context: Largely donor-specific sequence clusters came from a couple of donors.

Notes on the study in general: Clones contracting day 15 to 85 were balanced CD4/CD8; later expanders leaned CD4+. Researchers report contracting CD4+ clones mostly in CM and EM, with CD8+ clones in EMRA.

The germline CDR1 and CDR2 sequences are DFQATT and SNEGSKA (reference sequence). After removal of 0 bases from V and 1 base from J, the junction contained 5 bases not matched to a gene. The CDR3 has 15 residues. TCR alpha and TCR beta cDNA libraries with sample barcodes and UMIs came from 5'RACE using constant-segment primers. TCRdb redid the calling of the 5' RACE reads with MiXCR, one entry per CDR3 protein. This table holds hundreds of thousands of distinct CDR3 sequences, 20% to 25% found once. This clonotype was seen only a few times. Antigen unknown. The clonotype comes from an adult woman who had mild COVID-19 (a few samples of this study predate the infection). Cell type and time point are not known. J is TRBJ2-5 and V is TRBV20-1, with 7 bases identical to TRBD2. Material: PBMCs or a T cell subset sorted from them (not recorded which). CDR3 nucleotide sequence: TGCAGTGCTAGAGAGGTAGCGGGTGCCCAAGAGACCCAGTACTTC. Translating it yields CSAREVAGAQETQYF.